This is a list of T cell receptor beta chains from one sample in a study of post-analysis software for immune sequencing data. TCRdb processed the PCR reads anew with MiXCR; each CDR3 protein has one entry. The sample yields around 770,000 distinct CDR3 sequences, 46% seen once. The sequencing sample was made of blood. The receptors were sampled from a girl aged 5 to 17 with multiple sclerosis. The CDR3 runs from the conserved cysteine through the conserved F or W. The D gene is left open where the match is weak. Rows give clone size only sometimes, using once, few, many, or a class for an expanded clone.

J gene | D gene | clone size | V gene | CDR3 protein | CDR3 DNA
TRBJ2-1 | TRBD1 | once | TRBV28 | CASSLSPTGDPYNEQFF | TGTGCCAGCAGTCTCTCCCCGACAGGGGACCCCTACAATGAGCAGTTCTTC
TRBJ2-5 | NA | NA | TRBV2 | CASSEEGTSRRETQYF | TGTGCCAGCAGTGAAGAAGGAACCTCACGGAGGGAGACCCAGTACTTC
TRBJ2-1 | TRBD1 | NA | TRBV7-9 | CASSTTGLEFF | TGTGCCAGCAGCACGACAGGGTTGGAGTTCTTC
TRBJ1-4 | NA | NA | TRBV6-5 | CASSSSGASNEKLFF | TGTGCCAGCAGTTCCTCAGGGGCTTCTAATGAAAAACTGTTTTTT
TRBJ1-3 | NA | NA | TRBV6-5 | CASSYLPLTGIAGSTIYF | TGTGCCAGCAGTTACTTGCCTCTCACAGGGATTGCCGGAAGCACCATATATTTT
TRBJ2-1 | TRBD2 | NA | TRBV7-2 | CASSTRSGRATNEQFF | TGTGCCAGCAGCACACGAAGCGGGAGGGCGACCAATGAGCAGTTCTTC
TRBJ2-7 | TRBD2 | few | TRBV7-9 | CASSRPGLAGYEQYF | TGTGCCAGCAGCCGGCCGGGACTAGCGGGATACGAGCAGTACTTC
TRBJ2-1 | TRBD2 | NA | TRBV12-3/TRBV12-4 | CASSPGTSGLSSYNEQFF | TGTGCCAGCAGCCCTGGGACTAGCGGGCTCAGCTCCTACAATGAGCAGTTCTTC
TRBJ2-1 | TRBD2 | NA | TRBV13 | CASSFGEEREWDEQFF | TGTGCCAGCAGCTTTGGTGAGGAGCGGGAATGGGATGAGCAGTTCTTC
TRBJ1-2 | NA | NA | TRBV6-6 | CASSYSRKADYGYTF | TGTGCCAGCAGTTACTCGAGGAAAGCAGACTATGGCTACACCTTC